This entry describes one T cell receptor (beta chain). Antigen specificity is unknown. This specimen belongs to a study of cytomegalovirus exposure and HLA in healthy donors. Study-wide findings and caveats: As a later analysis showed, a missense DCLRE1C variant was linked to trimming of TCR beta V- and J-genes. In a later analysis, compared with equally common non-associated chains, HLA-associated beta chains were more expanded. The study had only CMV serostatus as immune exposure information.

Samples came from healthy bone marrow donors. The junction had 11 bases not matched to a gene; V was cut back by 2 bases and J by 10 bases. Germline CDR1 and CDR2: MNHNS and SASEGT. This CDR3 has 17 amino acids. This PCR relied on a set of 60 Vbeta primers and 13 Jbeta primers. Profiling relied on immunoSEQ multiplex PCR, and the TCRdb table lists in-frame clones only, not all of them. Of 200,000 or so clones listed, 70% to 90% are singletons. The chain carries TRBV6-1 and TRBJ2-1; 13 bases map to TRBD2. This receptor was taken from a woman younger than 30 in good health and CMV-seropositive. The specimen sequenced was PBMCs. The CDR3 coding sequence is TGTGCCAGCAGTGAATCGCGGACTAGCGGGGGTGAGGTAGAGCAGTTCTTC. This translates into CASSESRTSGGEVEQFF.